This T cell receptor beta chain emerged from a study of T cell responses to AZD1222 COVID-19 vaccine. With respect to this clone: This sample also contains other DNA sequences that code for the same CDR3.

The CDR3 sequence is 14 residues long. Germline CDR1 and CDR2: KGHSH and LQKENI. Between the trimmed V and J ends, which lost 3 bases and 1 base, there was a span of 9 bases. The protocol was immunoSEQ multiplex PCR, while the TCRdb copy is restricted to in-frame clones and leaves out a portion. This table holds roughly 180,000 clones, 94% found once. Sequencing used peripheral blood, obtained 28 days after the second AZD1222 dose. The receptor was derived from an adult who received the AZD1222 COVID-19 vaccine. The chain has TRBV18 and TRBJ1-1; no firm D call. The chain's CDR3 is CASSPGGRNTEAFF. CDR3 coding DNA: TGTGCCAGCTCACCCGGCGGGAGGAACACTGAAGCTTTCTTT. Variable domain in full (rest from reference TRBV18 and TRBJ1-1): NAGVMQNPRHLVRRRGQEARLRCSPMKGHSHVYWYRQLPEEGLKFMVYLQKENIIDESGMPKERFSAEFPKEGPSILRIQQVVRGDSAAYFCASSPGGRNTEAFFGQGTRLTVV.